What follows are 27 T cell receptor beta chains derived from one specimen sequenced in a study of T cell responses to AZD1222 COVID-19 vaccine (dated by TCRdb to the early 2020s). Library preparation employed the immunoSEQ multiplex PCR assay. The table was pulled from immuneACCESS by TCRdb, which kept in-frame rearrangements only. Such tables lose some clones; where checked, under half of the loss comes from unresolved V genes, and the rest has no known cause. The sample table lists around 180,000 clones, approximately 94% of them with a count of one. The biggest ten clones account for about 1.5% of the sample. This specimen's time point label, interpreted: about 28 days (+/-7) after the second vaccine dose. Sequencing was performed on peripheral blood, taken 28 days after the second AZD1222 dose. These receptors were taken from an adult who received the AZD1222 COVID-19 vaccine.

The chain carries TRBV28 and TRBJ1-3; D is possibly TRBD1 (5 bases). This CDR3 is built from 14 residues. V lost 6 bases and J 2 bases, leaving 11 bases between the germline ends. Germline CDR1 and CDR2: MDHEN and SYDVKM. Here the CDR3 reads CASSQARAGNTIYF. Here the CDR3 DNA reads TGTGCCAGCAGCCAGGCCAGGGCTGGAAACACCATATATTTT.

The chain carries TRBV5-1 and TRBJ1-1; no clear D gene. This CDR3 is built from 11 residues. CDR1 SGHRS and CDR2 YFSETQ come from the germline V gene. V lost 4 bases, J lost 1 base, and 2 bases lay in between. CDR3 nucleotides: TGCGCCAGCAGCCGGAACACTGAAGCTTTCTTT. It codes for CASSRNTEAFF.

The chain joins TRBV13 to TRBJ1-2; D remains unclear. Trimming removed 3 bases at V and 2 bases at J, with 7 bases between. Germline-derived CDR1 and CDR2 are PRHDT and FYEKMQ (reference sequence). The CDR3 length is 13 residues. The CDR3 loop reads CASSFNGNYGYTF. In nucleotides, the CDR3 is TGTGCCAGCAGCTTTAACGGGAACTATGGCTACACCTTC.

This chain joins TRBV7-2 and TRBJ1-3; 10 bases match TRBD1. The CDR3 is made up of 18 amino acids. Germline lookup yields CDR1 SGHTA and CDR2 FQGNSA. After removal of 2 bases from V and 0 bases from J, the junction contained 7 bases not matched to a gene. The CDR3 loop is CASSLTLGQGFSGNTIYF. The DNA for the CDR3 is TGTGCCAGCAGCTTAACCTTGGGACAGGGGTTCTCTGGAAACACCATATATTTT. Complete variable domain (other parts from reference TRBV7-2 and TRBJ1-3): GAGVSQSPSNKVTEKGKDVELRCDPISGHTALYWYRQSLGQGLEFLIYFQGNSAPDKSGLPSDRFSAERTGGSVSTLTIQRTQQEDSAVYLCASSLTLGQGFSGNTIYFGEGSWLTVV.

The chain couples TRBV2 to TRBJ1-5; unclear D gene. The CDR3 is made up of 16 amino acids. Germline lookup yields CDR1 SNHLY and CDR2 FYNNEI. V gave up 8 bases and J gave up 1 base, with 18 bases separating them. Here the CDR3 DNA reads TGTGCCAGCCCCGAGGTTAGAGGGCTGAGCAATCAGCCCCAGCATTTT. Translated, it gives CASPEVRGLSNQPQHF.

The J gene is TRBJ2-7, the V gene TRBV28, with D maybe TRBD2 (5 bases). CDR1 is MDHEN, CDR2 SYDVKM, per germline. The CDR3 has 16 residues. The V gene lost 4 bases and the J gene lost 2 bases, with 18 bases spanning the gap. The CDR3 sequence: CASSSQSRRVAYEQYF. CDR3 sequence (DNA): TGTGCCAGCAGTTCCCAATCGAGGCGGGTAGCCTACGAGCAGTACTTC.

The chain employs TRBV19 and TRBJ1-5; perhaps TRBD1 as D (5 bases). V was shortened by 9 bases and J by 1 base, with 25 bases between the two germline ends. Germline loops: CDR1 LNHDA, CDR2 SQIVND (reference sequence). The CDR3 contains 18 residues. The CDR3 spells CASNDPGELYLSNQPQHF. In nucleotides, the CDR3 is TGTGCCAGCAATGACCCGGGGGAATTATACCTAAGCAATCAGCCCCAGCATTTT. The full variable domain, completed using reference TRBV19 and TRBJ1-5, is DGGITQSPKYLFRKEGQNVTLSCEQNLNHDAMYWYRQDPGQGLRLIYYSQIVNDFQKGDIAEGYSVSREKKESFPLTVTSAQKNPTAFYLCASNDPGELYLSNQPQHFGDGTRLSIL.

V and J are TRBV27 and TRBJ1-3; maybe TRBD1 (5 bases). V was pared by 5 bases and J by 5 bases, with 10 bases between. CDR3 length: 13 amino acids. Germline-derived CDR1 and CDR2 are MNHEY and SMNVEV (reference sequence). Here the CDR3 reads CASSQRGRNTIYF. In DNA, the CDR3 is TGTGCCAGCAGTCAAAGGGGTAGAAACACCATATATTTT.

This chain uses TRBV13 with TRBJ1-4, with D perhaps TRBD1 (6 bases). Germline CDR1 and CDR2: PRHDT and FYEKMQ (reference sequence). The CDR3 has 15 residues. Between the trimmed V and J ends, which lost 6 bases and 3 bases, there was a span of 14 bases. CDR3 residues: CASRGRGHPNEKLFF. In DNA form, the CDR3 reads TGTGCCAGCAGGGGGCGGGGACACCCTAATGAAAAACTGTTTTTT.

J is TRBJ2-1 and V is TRBV11-1; possibly TRBD1 for D (6 bases). The CDR3 is made up of 15 amino acids. In germline, CDR1 is SGHAT, CDR2 FQDESV (reference sequence). V lost 6 bases, J lost 8 bases, and 20 bases lay in between. The CDR3 sequence is CASSTTGNWVDEQFF. DNA for the CDR3: TGTGCCAGCAGTACTACAGGGAATTGGGTCGATGAGCAGTTCTTC.

This sequence joins TRBV20-1 and TRBJ1-4; 8 nucleotides agree with TRBD1. CDR3 length: 13 residues. J was trimmed by 7 bases and V by 3 bases; bases with no gene match: 4. Germline assignment: CDR1 DFQATT and CDR2 SNEGSKA (reference sequence). In DNA form, the CDR3 reads TGCAGTGCTAGTGGACAGGGCGGTGAAAAACTGTTTTTT. Its protein is CSASGQGGEKLFF.

CDR3 protein: CASSYLTSMTLEAFF. CDR3 nucleotides: TGTGCCAGCAGTTACCTCACGTCAATGACACTTGAAGCTTTCTTT. The chain combines TRBV6-5 with TRBJ1-1; no reliable D call. The V end lost 2 bases, the J end lost 7 bases, and 17 bases lay between the germline ends. Germline CDR1 reads MNHEY; CDR2 reads SVGAGI. The CDR3 contains 15 residues.

The chain couples TRBV6-5 to TRBJ2-7; the match to TRBD2 covers 7 bases. Germline V gene data show CDR1 as MNHEY and CDR2 as SVGAGI. This CDR3 is 12 amino acids long. J was trimmed by 6 bases and V by 5 bases; bases with no gene match: 4. As DNA, the CDR3 is TGTGCCAGCAGTCCCCGGGGGGTCGAGCAGTACTTC. Protein: CASSPRGVEQYF.

The DNA for the CDR3 is TGTGCCAGCAGCATTCAGGGGGGGGACACTGAAGCTTTCTTT. This gives the protein CASSIQGGDTEAFF. This chain links TRBV3-1 (or the pseudogene TRBV3-2) with TRBJ1-1; 7 bases line up with TRBD1. This CDR3 region has 14 residues. Losses at the gene ends were 5 bases for V and 3 bases for J; bases not matched to a gene: 6. Germline CDR1 LGHDT, CDR2 YNNKEL (reference sequence).

The V call is TRBV18, the J call TRBJ2-1; 9 bases fit TRBD2. Trimming took 3 bases from V and 5 from J; bases not matched to a gene: 14. Germline V CDR1 and CDR2: KGHSH, LQKENI. The CDR3 is made up of 18 amino acids. CDR3 protein: CASSPTELAGARHNEQFF. In nucleotides, the CDR3 is TGTGCCAGCTCACCTACGGAACTAGCGGGTGCTCGTCACAATGAGCAGTTCTTC. The entire variable domain, with the rest obtained from reference TRBV18 and TRBJ2-1, is as follows: NAGVMQNPRHLVRRRGQEARLRCSPMKGHSHVYWYRQLPEEGLKFMVYLQKENIIDESGMPKERFSAEFPKEGPSILRIQQVVRGDSAAYFCASSPTELAGARHNEQFFGPGTRLTVL.

This chain's CDR3 is CASSPGRGEKLFF. DNA of the CDR3: TGTGCCAGCAGCCCGGGCCGGGGTGAAAAACTGTTTTTT. The chain uses TRBV7-9 and TRBJ1-4; no reliable D call. Germline V lookup: CDR1 SEHNR, CDR2 FQNEAQ (reference sequence). This CDR3 region has 13 residues. The V end was cut by 5 bases, the J end by 7 bases, with 11 bases between.

The chain recombines TRBV7-3 with TRBJ2-1; possible D gene TRBD2, 6 bases. Between the trimmed V and J ends, which lost 8 bases and 8 bases, there was a span of 16 bases. The germline CDR1 and CDR2 sequences are SGHTA and FQGTGA. This CDR3 has 13 amino acids. CDR3 sequence (DNA): TGTGCCAGCTCAGCCGGGGGAGGATATGAGCAGTTCTTC. This encodes CASSAGGGYEQFF.

The chain joins TRBV7-9 to TRBJ1-1; TRBD1 agrees at 7 bases. Germline V lookup: CDR1 SEHNR, CDR2 FQNEAQ (reference sequence). Unmatched junction bases numbered 8, after V lost 5 bases and J lost 5 bases. This CDR3 has 14 amino acids. The CDR3 DNA sequence: TGTGCCAGCAGCCTCGGGCAGGGGGAAACTGAAGCTTTCTTT. This sequence encodes CASSLGQGETEAFF.

The rearrangement links TRBV18 to TRBJ1-1; 9 bases match TRBD1. The CDR3 contains 15 residues. CDR1 is KGHSH and CDR2 is LQKENI in the germline V gene. V trimming: 2 bases; J trimming: 3 bases; junction bases outside the gene matches: 4. The CDR3 coding sequence is TGTGCCAGCTCACCAGGACAGGGGAAACACACTGAAGCTTTCTTT. This translates into CASSPGQGKHTEAFF.

The chain links TRBV10-2 to TRBJ1-2; a weak D match, TRBD1 (5 bases). This CDR3 is built from 13 residues. V lost 5 bases and J lost 3, with 10 bases in between. Germline V CDR1 and CDR2: WSHSY, SAAADI. The CDR3 loop reads CASSPGRDYGYTF. The CDR3 DNA reads TGCGCCAGCAGTCCAGGGAGGGACTATGGCTACACCTTC.

The chain combines TRBV9 with TRBJ2-1; 10 bases match TRBD2. This CDR3 has 14 residues. Germline trimming cut 3 bases from V and 8 bases from J; bases unmatched to any gene: 5. Per the germline V gene, CDR1 is SGDLS and CDR2 is YYNGEE. The CDR3 nucleotides read TGTGCCAGCAGCGCCGGGACTAGCGACTATGAGCAGTTCTTC. Protein sequence: CASSAGTSDYEQFF. The whole variable domain, remainder taken from reference TRBV9 and TRBJ2-1, is DSGVTQTPKHLITATGQRVTLRCSPRSGDLSVYWYQQSLDQGLQFLIQYYNGEERAKGNILERFSAQQFPDLHSELNLSSLELGDSALYFCASSAGTSDYEQFFGPGTRLTVL.

The rearrangement links TRBV30 to TRBJ1-5; 9 positions agree with TRBD1. Trimming removed 0 bases from V and 5 bases from J; junction bases left unmatched: 5. The germline V gene has CDR1 GTSNPN and CDR2 SVGIG (reference sequence). This CDR3 has 15 residues. In nucleotides, the CDR3 is TGTGCCTGGAGTGTAGGGGGACAGGGTTATCAGCCCCAGCATTTT. Amino acids: CAWSVGGQGYQPQHF.

The chain couples TRBV6-4 to TRBJ2-3, with D possibly being TRBD2 (6 bases). The V gene's germline CDR1 is MRHNA and CDR2 SNTAGT. The V end was cut by 0 bases, the J end by 1 base, with 8 bases between. CDR3 length: 15 residues. For the CDR3, the DNA is TGTGCCAGCAGTGACTCGGAGGGTGGCACAGATACGCAGTATTTT. It translates to CASSDSEGGTDTQYF.

The chain is built from TRBV29-1 and TRBJ1-1; the D gene is possibly TRBD1 (6 bases). The CDR3 has 12 amino acids. Germline CDR1 reads SQVTM; CDR2 reads ANQGSEA. Deletions cut 2 bases from V and 7 bases from J, with 11 bases between. The CDR3 region has the DNA TGCAGCGTTGAACACAGGGTCGGTGAAGCTTTCTTT. As protein: CSVEHRVGEAFF.

The gene calls are TRBV5-4 and TRBJ1-6; maybe TRBD1 (5 bases). CDR3 length: 15 amino acids. In germline, CDR1 is SGHNT, CDR2 YYREEE (reference sequence). With 0 bases removed from V and 7 bases from J, the gap between germline ends came to 11 bases. The CDR3 protein is CASSLGQGQNSPLHF. The CDR3, as DNA: TGTGCCAGCAGCTTGGGGCAGGGCCAGAATTCACCCCTCCACTTT.

The chain uses TRBV11-1 and TRBJ2-2, with TRBD2 matching 8 bases. Germline CDR1 and CDR2: SGHAT and FQDESV (reference sequence). This CDR3 region has 16 residues. V shed 1 base and J 7 bases; nucleotides not matched to a gene: 8. The CDR3 protein is CASSLVVGRAFGELFF. CDR3 DNA sequence: TGTGCCAGCAGCTTAGTCGTCGGGAGGGCCTTCGGGGAGCTGTTTTTT.

This rearrangement joins TRBV12-3 or TRBV12-4 to TRBJ1-1, with D hard to call. CDR3 length equals 13 residues. V lost 3 bases, J lost 4 bases, and 9 bases lay in between. CDR3 residues: CASSFSAATEAFF. The CDR3, as DNA: TGTGCCAGCAGTTTTTCGGCGGCCACTGAAGCTTTCTTT.